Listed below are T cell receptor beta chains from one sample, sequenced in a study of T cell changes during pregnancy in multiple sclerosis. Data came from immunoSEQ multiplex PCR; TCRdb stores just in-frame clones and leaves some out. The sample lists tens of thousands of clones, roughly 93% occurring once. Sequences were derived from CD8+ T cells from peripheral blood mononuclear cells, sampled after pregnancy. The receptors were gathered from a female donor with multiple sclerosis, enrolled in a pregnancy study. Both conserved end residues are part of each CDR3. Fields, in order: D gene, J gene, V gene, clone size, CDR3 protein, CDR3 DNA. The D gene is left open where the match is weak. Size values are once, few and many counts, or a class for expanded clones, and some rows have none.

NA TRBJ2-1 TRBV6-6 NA CASSYKGPYNEQFF TGTGCCAGCAGTTACAAGGGGCCCTACAATGAGCAGTTCTTC
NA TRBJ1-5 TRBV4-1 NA CASSQDTRGRNQPQHF TGCGCCAGCAGCCAAGACACGAGGGGGAGAAATCAGCCCCAGCATTTT
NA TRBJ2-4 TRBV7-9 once CASSLGTDPFSKNIQYF TGTGCCAGCAGCTTAGGGACAGACCCTTTTTCCAAAAACATTCAGTACTTC
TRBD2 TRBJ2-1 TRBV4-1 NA CASSLWASGLQSSYNEQFF TGCGCCAGCAGCCTTTGGGCTAGCGGGCTTCAGAGCTCCTACAATGAGCAGTTCTTC
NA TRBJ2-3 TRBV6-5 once CASSYLWGGRTDTQYF TGTGCCAGCAGTTACCTCTGGGGGGGGCGGACAGATACGCAGTATTTT
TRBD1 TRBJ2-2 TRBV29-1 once CSVDAGQGTGELFF TGCAGCGTTGACGCGGGACAGGGGACCGGGGAGCTGTTTTTT
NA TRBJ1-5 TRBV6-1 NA CASSEWAQGSNQPQHF TGTGCCAGCAGTGAATGGGCCCAGGGTAGCAATCAGCCCCAGCATTTT
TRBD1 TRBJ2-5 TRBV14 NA CASSQGEGQWETQYF TGTGCCAGCAGCCAAGGCGAGGGACAGTGGGAGACCCAGTACTTC
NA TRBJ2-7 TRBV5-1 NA CASSSPGNPTYEQYF TGCGCCAGCAGCTCACCAGGGAACCCTACCTACGAGCAGTACTTC
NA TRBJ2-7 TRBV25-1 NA CASSGHGVSMDEQYF TGTGCCAGCAGTGGTCACGGGGTCTCGATGGACGAGCAGTACTTC
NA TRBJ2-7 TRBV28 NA CASSLAGRAPYEQYF TGTGCCAGCAGCTTAGCCGGCAGGGCCCCCTACGAGCAGTACTTC
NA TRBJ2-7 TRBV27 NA CASSLQGPYEQYF TGTGCCAGCAGTTTACAGGGCCCCTACGAGCAGTACTTC
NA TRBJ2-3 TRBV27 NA CASSFADTQYF TGTGCCAGCAGTTTCGCAGATACGCAGTATTTT
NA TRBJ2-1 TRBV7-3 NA CASSLIGPSADEQFF TGTGCCAGCAGCTTAATTGGCCCGTCGGCGGATGAGCAGTTCTTC
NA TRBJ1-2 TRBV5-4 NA CASSLRETLYGYTF TGTGCCAGCAGCCTGCGGGAGACCCTCTATGGCTACACCTTC
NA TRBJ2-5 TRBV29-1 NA CSVEDPDRQGETQYF TGCAGCGTTGAAGACCCTGACAGGCAGGGGGAGACCCAGTACTTC
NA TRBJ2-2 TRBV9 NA CASKSSAGAITGELFF TGTGCCAGCAAAAGTTCAGCCGGAGCCATCACCGGGGAGCTGTTTTTT
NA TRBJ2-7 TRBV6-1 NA CASSGGIIEQYF TGTGCCAGCAGTGGAGGGATTATCGAGCAGTACTTC
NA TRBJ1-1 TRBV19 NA CASSIQGGVEAFF TGTGCCAGTAGTATACAGGGAGGGGTTGAAGCTTTCTTT
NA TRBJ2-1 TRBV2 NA CASSEPHDSALRNEQFF TGTGCCAGCAGTGAACCTCACGACAGTGCCCTGCGCAATGAGCAGTTCTTC
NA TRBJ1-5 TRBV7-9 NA CASTSSEGYSNQPQHF TGTGCCAGCACCAGCTCGGAGGGTTATAGCAATCAGCCCCAGCATTTT
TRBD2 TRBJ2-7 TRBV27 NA CASSLGLAGDREQYF TGTGCCAGCAGTTTGGGACTAGCGGGAGATCGAGAGCAGTACTTC
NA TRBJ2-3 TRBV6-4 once CASSDSRGGPTDTQYF TGTGCCAGCAGTGACTCCCGTGGAGGGCCCACAGATACGCAGTATTTT
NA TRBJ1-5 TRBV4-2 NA CASSQMTLSNQPQHF TGTGCCAGCAGCCAAATGACACTTAGCAATCAGCCCCAGCATTTT
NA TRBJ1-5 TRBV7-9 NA CASSFDSRNQPQHF TGTGCCAGCAGCTTCGACAGTCGCAATCAGCCCCAGCATTTT
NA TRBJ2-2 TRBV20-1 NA CSATVTGELFF TGCAGTGCTACAGTCACCGGGGAGCTGTTTTTT
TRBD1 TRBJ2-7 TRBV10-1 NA CARLTGGWPNKVGEQYF TGCGCCAGACTAACAGGGGGATGGCCCAATAAGGTCGGCGAGCAGTACTTC
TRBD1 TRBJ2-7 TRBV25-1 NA CASSGQGYEQYF TGTGCCAGCAGTGGACAGGGGTACGAGCAGTACTTC
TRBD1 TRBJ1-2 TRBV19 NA CASTSGTGGTWTF TGTGCCAGTACAAGTGGGACAGGAGGGACCTGGACCTTC
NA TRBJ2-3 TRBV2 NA CASRGMLGTHGGDTQYF TGTGCCAGCAGGGGGATGCTCGGGACTCACGGGGGAGATACGCAGTATTTT
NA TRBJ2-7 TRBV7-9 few CASSSPRGGYEQYF TGTGCCAGCAGTAGCCCGAGGGGGGGCTACGAGCAGTACTTC
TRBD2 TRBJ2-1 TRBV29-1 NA CSVRGTSGYNEQFF TGCAGCGTTCGGGGGACTAGCGGATACAATGAGCAGTTCTTC
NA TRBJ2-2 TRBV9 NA CASSGWGDVAGELFF TGTGCCAGCAGCGGGTGGGGAGACGTCGCCGGGGAGCTGTTTTTT
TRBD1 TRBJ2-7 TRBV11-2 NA CASSPGTAYEQYF TGTGCCAGCAGCCCCGGGACAGCCTACGAGCAGTACTTC
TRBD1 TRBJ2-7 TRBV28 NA CASSLGGGYEQYF TGTGCCAGCAGTCTAGGGGGCGGCTACGAGCAGTACTTC
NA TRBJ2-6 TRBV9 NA CASSAQGNLLGANVLTF TGTGCCAGCAGCGCTCAGGGGAACCTTCTGGGGGCCAACGTCCTGACTTTC
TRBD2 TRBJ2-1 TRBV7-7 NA CASSLSGGAYNEQFF TGTGCCAGCAGCTTAAGCGGGGGCGCCTACAATGAGCAGTTCTTC
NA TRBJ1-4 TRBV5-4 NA CASSLGQGGTNEKLFF TGTGCCAGCAGCTTGGGGCAGGGAGGGACTAATGAAAAACTGTTTTTT
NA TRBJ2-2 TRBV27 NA CASSTGVFRELFF TGTGCCAGCAGCACCGGGGTCTTCCGGGAGCTGTTTTTT
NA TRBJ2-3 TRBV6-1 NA CASTSPTDTQYF TGTGCCAGTACATCCCCCACAGATACGCAGTATTTT
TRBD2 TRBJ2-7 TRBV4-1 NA CASSHGSGSGYEQYF TGCGCCAGCAGCCATGGTAGCGGGTCCGGCTACGAGCAGTACTTC
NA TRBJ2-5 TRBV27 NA CASSLSSRVETQYF TGTGCCAGCAGTTTATCATCCCGGGTAGAGACCCAGTACTTC
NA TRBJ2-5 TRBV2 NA CASGGSGYEETQYF TGTGCCAGCGGGGGGAGCGGGTACGAAGAGACCCAGTACTTC
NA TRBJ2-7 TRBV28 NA CASRPQPGSYEQYF TGTGCCAGCAGGCCCCAACCGGGTTCCTACGAGCAGTACTTC